This entry lists 25 T cell receptor beta chains sequenced from one sample in a study of T cell changes during pregnancy in multiple sclerosis. Method: immunoSEQ multiplex PCR; TCRdb's copy keeps in-frame clones and lacks some. This table has approximately 45,000 clones, around 94% appearing once. Material: CD4+ T cells from peripheral blood mononuclear cells, obtained in the second trimester of pregnancy. Source of these receptors: a female donor in good health, enrolled as a control in a pregnancy study.

V usage is TRBV19 and J usage is TRBJ2-3; TRBD2 is a possible D gene (6 bases). V lost 5 bases and J lost 9, with 12 bases in between. The germline CDR1 and CDR2 sequences are LNHDA and SQIVND (reference sequence). The CDR3 is 12 residues long. The CDR3 bases are TGTGCCAGTAGTCCCATGCGGGACACGCAGTATTTT. Translating gives CASSPMRDTQYF.

The V gene is TRBV29-1, the J gene TRBJ1-6, with TRBD1 matching 8 bases. Germline V lookup: CDR1 SQVTM, CDR2 ANQGSEA. The CDR3 runs 12 residues. Germline trimming cut 6 bases from V and 7 bases from J; bases unmatched to any gene: 2. The CDR3 DNA sequence: TGCAGCGTAGGACAGGGAAATTCACCCCTCCACTTT. It yields the protein CSVGQGNSPLHF.

This clone occurred once. The chain carries TRBV7-2 and TRBJ2-3, with a tentative D call TRBD2 (6 bases). Looked up from germline, CDR1 is SGHTA and CDR2 is FQGNSA. The CDR3 has 15 residues. V lost 6 bases to trimming and J lost 5 bases, with 18 bases between them. CDR3 sequence (DNA): TGTGCCAGCAGGGAATTGGCGGGGCGCGGAGATACGCAGTATTTT. This translates into CASRELAGRGDTQYF. The full variable domain, its missing parts supplied by reference TRBV7-2 and TRBJ2-3, is GAGVSQSPSNKVTEKGKDVELRCDPISGHTALYWYRQSLGQGLEFLIYFQGNSAPDKSGLPSDRFSAERTGGSVSTLTIQRTQQEDSAVYLCASRELAGRGDTQYFGPGTRLTVL.

The chain is built from TRBV11-2 and TRBJ1-1; perhaps TRBD1 as D (6 bases). V lost 4 bases to trimming and J lost 5 bases, with 14 bases between them. The CDR3 covers 14 residues. CDR1 SGHAT and CDR2 FQNNGV come from the germline V gene. CDR3 residues: CASSSAGARTEAFF. CDR3 nucleotide sequence: TGTGCCAGCAGCTCCGCGGGGGCGCGGACTGAAGCTTTCTTT. The whole variable domain, remainder taken from reference TRBV11-2 and TRBJ1-1, is EAGVAQSPRYKIIEKRQSVAFWCNPISGHATLYWYQQILGQGPKLLIQFQNNGVVDDSQLPKDRFSAERLKGVDSTLKIQPAKLEDSAVYLCASSSAGARTEAFFGQGTRLTVV.

The DNA for the CDR3 is TGCGCCAGCAGCCCGCAAAAACAGGGCTCCCAGTACTTC. It codes for CASSPQKQGSQYF. The J gene is TRBJ2-5, the V gene TRBV4-1; tentatively, D is TRBD1 (6 bases). The CDR3 is 13 amino acids. Germline-derived CDR1 and CDR2 are MGHRA and YSYEKL. V dropped 4 bases and J dropped 9 bases, with 15 bases sitting between them.

This chain uses TRBV7-2 with TRBJ2-2, with D possibly being TRBD2 (7 bases). The V end was cut by 5 bases, the J end by 5 bases, with 18 bases between. Per germline, CDR1 SGHTA and CDR2 FQGNSA. The CDR3 runs 16 residues. The CDR3 loop is CASSPSGQLNTGELFF. The CDR3 bases are TGTGCCAGCAGCCCTAGCGGACAGTTAAATACCGGGGAGCTGTTTTTT.

V is TRBV9 and J is TRBJ2-7, with TRBD1 matching 9 bases. The CDR3 sequence is 14 residues long. The V segment lost 3 bases and the J segment 3 bases; nucleotides outside the gene matches: 4. CDR1 and CDR2 from the germline V gene are SGDLS and YYNGEE. The CDR3 region is CASSAQGALYEQYF. Here the CDR3 DNA reads TGTGCCAGCAGCGCACAGGGGGCGCTCTACGAGCAGTACTTC. The whole variable domain, filled in from reference TRBV9 and TRBJ2-7, reads DSGVTQTPKHLITATGQRVTLRCSPRSGDLSVYWYQQSLDQGLQFLIQYYNGEERAKGNILERFSAQQFPDLHSELNLSSLELGDSALYFCASSAQGALYEQYFGPGTRLTVT.

The rearrangement joins TRBV19 to TRBJ1-2; the D is unclear. Trimming took 5 bases from V and 1 from J, leaving 14 bases between them. Per the germline V gene, CDR1 is LNHDA and CDR2 is SQIVND (reference sequence). The CDR3 covers 15 residues. The CDR3 DNA is TGTGCCAGTAGTCCACAGCAAAACCTTAACTATGGCTACACCTTC. It yields the protein CASSPQQNLNYGYTF.

The rearrangement joins TRBV6-5 to TRBJ1-1; TRBD1 is a possible D gene (6 bases). The germline CDR1 and CDR2 sequences are MNHEY and SVGAGI. Trimming stripped 5 bases from V and 1 base from J, with 11 bases between. This CDR3 has 14 residues. The CDR3 bases are TGTGCCAGCAGTCCGGGACATTCGAACACTGAAGCTTTCTTT. It encodes CASSPGHSNTEAFF.

The rearrangement links TRBV2 to TRBJ1-1; a possible D gene is TRBD1 (5 bases). V lost 4 bases, J lost 10 bases, and 16 bases lay in between. Germline loops: CDR1 SNHLY, CDR2 FYNNEI. The CDR3 sequence is 13 residues long. The CDR3 reads CASSAVDLGGAFF. The CDR3 region has the DNA TGTGCCAGCAGTGCTGTTGACCTGGGGGGAGCTTTCTTT.

The chain links TRBV5-8 to TRBJ2-5, with 11 bases identical to TRBD1. This CDR3 has 16 amino acids. J was trimmed by 2 bases and V by 3 bases; bases with no gene match: 6. CDR1 is SGHTS and CDR2 is YDEGEE in the germline V gene. The CDR3 DNA reads as TGTGCCAGCAGCTCCGGACAGGGGGCGCGGCAAGAGACCCAGTACTTC. This encodes CASSSGQGARQETQYF.

The rearrangement uses TRBV7-3 and TRBJ2-3, with D possibly being TRBD2 (6 bases). V shed 1 base and J shed 4 bases, with 15 bases lying between them. In germline, CDR1 is SGHTA, CDR2 FQGTGA. CDR3 size: 16 residues. CDR3 coding DNA: TGTGCCAGCAGCTTAAGCGGCGGGGTTGGTCCAGATACGCAGTATTTT. As protein: CASSLSGGVGPDTQYF.

V and J are TRBV19 and TRBJ2-5; 7 bases line up with TRBD2. This CDR3 has 13 amino acids. In germline, CDR1 is LNHDA, CDR2 SQIVND (reference sequence). With V trimmed by 2 bases and J by 5 bases, 2 bases remained unmatched. CDR3 region: CASSITGGETQYF. CDR3 sequence (DNA): TGTGCCAGTAGTATAACGGGGGGTGAGACCCAGTACTTC.

The V gene is TRBV4-3, the J gene TRBJ2-7; D is possibly TRBD1 (5 bases). The CDR3 covers 15 residues. Germline CDR1 reads LGHNA; CDR2 reads YSLEER. Trimming removed 0 bases from V and 2 bases from J, with 11 bases in between. The CDR3 loop reads CASSQELQAAYEQYF. CDR3 in DNA: TGCGCCAGCAGCCAAGAGTTACAGGCCGCCTACGAGCAGTACTTC.

J is TRBJ2-2 and V is TRBV19; 9 bases map to TRBD2. V gave up 0 bases and J gave up 4 bases; unmatched junction bases: 6. Per the germline V gene, CDR1 is LNHDA and CDR2 is SQIVND (reference sequence). This CDR3 is built from 17 residues. The CDR3: CASSIDRGGGATGELFF. The CDR3 coding sequence is TGTGCCAGTAGTATAGACCGCGGCGGGGGGGCCACCGGGGAGCTGTTTTTT.

The V gene is TRBV4-2, the J gene TRBJ2-3; 15 bases are a match to TRBD2. Germline assignment: CDR1 LGHNA and CDR2 YNFKEQ. The CDR3 is made up of 19 amino acids. Trimming took 0 bases from V and 4 from J; bases not matched to a gene: 8. In DNA, the CDR3 is TGTGCCAGCAGCCAAGATTTGTTTCGGACTAGCGGGGGGGCAGATACGCAGTATTTT. It translates to CASSQDLFRTSGGADTQYF.

The rearrangement uses TRBV21-1 and TRBJ1-5; the D call TRBD1 from the table was never checked on the DNA. TRBV21-1 represents a pseudogene. The CDR3 covers 16 residues. CDR3 nucleotides: TGTGCCAGCAGCTTCAGGGTGGCAAATAGCAATCAGCCCCAGCATTTT. Translated: CASSFRVANSNQPQHF.

The rearrangement joins TRBV6-1 to TRBJ1-5, with 8 bases lining up with TRBD1. The CDR3 is 15 amino acids. V was clipped by 3 bases and J by 1 base; unmatched bases: 2. Germline CDR1 and CDR2: MNHNS and SASEGT. In DNA, the CDR3 is TGTGCCAGCAGTGAGGACAGGGTAAGCAATCAGCCCCAGCATTTT. Protein: CASSEDRVSNQPQHF.

V gene TRBV6-6 combines with J gene TRBJ1-2, with D possibly TRBD1 on 6 matching bases. The CDR3 length is 15 residues. With 6 bases removed from V and 0 bases from J, the gap between germline ends came to 14 bases. Germline-derived CDR1 and CDR2 are MNHNY and SVGAGI (reference sequence). The CDR3 reads CASSPWTDSNYGYTF. The CDR3 nucleotides are TGTGCCAGCAGCCCTTGGACAGACTCTAACTATGGCTACACCTTC.

This rearrangement joins TRBV7-3 to TRBJ2-5, with 14 positions matching TRBD2. Germline V lookup: CDR1 SGHTA, CDR2 FQGTGA. The CDR3 is made up of 16 amino acids. V was pared by 4 bases and J by 4 bases, with 5 bases of the junction left unmatched. The CDR3 sequence: CASSSRLAGGPETQYF. In DNA form, the CDR3 reads TGTGCCAGCAGCTCGCGACTAGCGGGGGGGCCAGAGACCCAGTACTTC.

The gene calls are TRBV19 and TRBJ1-1; 7 positions agree with TRBD1. CDR3 length: 15 amino acids. Germline CDR1 reads LNHDA; CDR2 reads SQIVND (reference sequence). The junction had 11 bases not matched to a gene; V was cut back by 4 bases and J by 6 bases. The CDR3 is CASSKRTGQDPEAFF. Here the CDR3 DNA reads TGTGCCAGTAGTAAACGGACAGGTCAGGATCCTGAAGCTTTCTTT.

This chain links TRBV6-6 with TRBJ1-2; 7 bases are a match to TRBD1. Trimming took 7 bases from V and 0 from J; bases not matched to a gene: 11. CDR1 and CDR2 (germline): MNHNY, SVGAGI (reference sequence). This CDR3 is built from 16 residues. CDR3 in amino acids: CASNHDRVETNYGYTF. DNA of the CDR3: TGTGCCAGCAATCACGACAGGGTGGAGACTAACTATGGCTACACCTTC.

This clone was found once. The rearrangement joins TRBV9 to TRBJ2-1; perhaps TRBD2 as D (7 bases). V was clipped by 2 bases and J by 8 bases, with 23 bases between them. CDR3 length equals 17 residues. Germline assignment: CDR1 SGDLS and CDR2 YYNGEE. CDR3 region: CASSVSEGGALWDEQFF. The CDR3 nucleotides read TGTGCCAGCAGCGTGAGCGAGGGGGGGGCCCTCTGGGATGAGCAGTTCTTC.

The V and J genes are TRBV9 and TRBJ1-2; possible D gene TRBD1, 5 bases. Deletions cut 0 bases from V and 3 bases from J, with 9 bases between. Per germline, CDR1 SGDLS and CDR2 YYNGEE. The CDR3 sequence is 14 residues long. Here the CDR3 reads CASSVGGGYYGYTF. The CDR3 region has the DNA TGTGCCAGCAGCGTAGGGGGCGGTTACTATGGCTACACCTTC.

This clone was found once. In DNA form, the CDR3 reads TGTGCCAGCAGTGTCAGTCTTTTTCACAATCAGCCCCAGCATTTT. As protein: CASSVSLFHNQPQHF. V usage is TRBV2 and J usage is TRBJ1-5; D remains unclear. Per the germline V gene, CDR1 is SNHLY and CDR2 is FYNNEI. The CDR3 has 15 amino acids. Trimming left V 4 bases short and J 3 bases short, with 13 bases between. Using reference TRBV2 and TRBJ1-5 for the parts outside the CDR3, the full variable domain is EPEVTQTPSHQVTQMGQEVILRCVPISNHLYFYWYRQILGQKVEFLVSFYNNEISEKSEIFDDQFSVERPDGSNFTLKIRSTKLEDSAMYFCASSVSLFHNQPQHFGDGTRLSIL.